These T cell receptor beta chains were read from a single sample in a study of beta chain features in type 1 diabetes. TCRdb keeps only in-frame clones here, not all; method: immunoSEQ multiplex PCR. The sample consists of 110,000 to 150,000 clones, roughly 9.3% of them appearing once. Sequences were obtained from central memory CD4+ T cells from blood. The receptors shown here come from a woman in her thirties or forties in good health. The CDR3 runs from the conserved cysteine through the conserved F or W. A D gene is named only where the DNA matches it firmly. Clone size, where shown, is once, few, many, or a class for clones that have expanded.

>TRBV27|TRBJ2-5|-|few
CASKWGRGSQETQYF
TGTGCCAGCAAGTGGGGCAGGGGCTCCCAAGAGACCCAGTACTTC
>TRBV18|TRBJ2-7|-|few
CASSQTIGDSYEQYF
TGTGCCAGCTCACAGACAATTGGGGACTCATACGAGCAGTACTTC
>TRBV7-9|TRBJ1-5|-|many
CASSWDTRNQPQHF
TGTGCCAGCAGCTGGGACACGCGCAATCAGCCCCAGCATTTT
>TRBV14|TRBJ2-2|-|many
CASSQRPGQHTGELFF
TGTGCCAGCAGCCAAAGACCAGGACAACACACCGGGGAGCTGTTTTTT
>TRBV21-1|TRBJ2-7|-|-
CASSPGQGASYEQYF
TGTGCCAGCAGTCCCGGACAGGGAGCATCCTACGAGCAGTACTTC
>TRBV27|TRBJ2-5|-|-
CASRRGGGWETQYF
TGTGCCAGCCGGAGGGGGGGCGGTTGGGAGACCCAGTACTTC
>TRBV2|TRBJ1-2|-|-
CASSGEKHYGYTF
TGTGCCAGCAGTGGGGAGAAACACTATGGCTACACCTTC
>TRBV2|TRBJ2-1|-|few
CASSEGLARYNEQFF
TGTGCCAGCAGTGAAGGTCTAGCGCGCTACAATGAGCAGTTCTTC
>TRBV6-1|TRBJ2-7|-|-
CASNVVQGPHEQYF
TGTGCCAGCAATGTCGTACAGGGTCCCCACGAGCAGTACTTC
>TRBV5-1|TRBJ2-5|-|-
CASSLILSQETQYF
TGCGCCAGCAGCTTGATTCTATCCCAAGAGACCCAGTACTTC
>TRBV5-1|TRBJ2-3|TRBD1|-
CASSINRGTSTDTQYF
TGCGCCAGCTCGATTAACAGGGGGACTAGCACAGATACGCAGTATTTT
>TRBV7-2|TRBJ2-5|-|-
CASSLWAGTPGTRQETQYF
TGTGCCAGCAGCTTATGGGCCGGGACACCGGGGACAAGACAAGAGACCCAGTACTTC
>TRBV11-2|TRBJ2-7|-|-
CASSYRDWAYEQYF
TGTGCCAGCAGCTACCGGGACTGGGCCTACGAGCAGTACTTC
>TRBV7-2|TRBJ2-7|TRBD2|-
CASSLASGGPAKSYEQYF
TGTGCCAGCAGCTTAGCTAGCGGGGGGCCTGCTAAGTCCTACGAGCAGTACTTC
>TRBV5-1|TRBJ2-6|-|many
CASSLVGSSGANVLTF
TGCGCCAGCAGCTTGGTTGGTAGCTCTGGGGCCAACGTCCTGACTTTC
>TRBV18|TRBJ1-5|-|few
CASSPTGGNSNQPQHF
TGTGCCAGCTCACCCACAGGAGGGAATAGCAATCAGCCCCAGCATTTT
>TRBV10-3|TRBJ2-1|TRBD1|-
CAIRDRDRGPYNEQFF
TGTGCCATCAGAGACCGGGACAGGGGGCCCTACAATGAGCAGTTCTTC
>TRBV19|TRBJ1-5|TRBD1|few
CASSNTGGSQPQHF
TGTGCCAGTAGTAACACAGGGGGCAGTCAGCCCCAGCATTTT
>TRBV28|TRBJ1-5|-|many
CASRKGGRGEQPQHF
TGTGCCAGCAGAAAGGGAGGTCGGGGGGAGCAGCCCCAGCATTTT
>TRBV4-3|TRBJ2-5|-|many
CASSQGLRREQETQYF
TGCGCCAGCAGCCAAGGACTCCGAAGAGAACAAGAGACCCAGTACTTC
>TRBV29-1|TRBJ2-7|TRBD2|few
CSVEVSGGGEQYF
TGCAGCGTTGAGGTTAGCGGGGGCGGCGAGCAGTACTTC
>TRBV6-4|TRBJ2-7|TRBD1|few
CASPEEPGQGAYEQYF
TGTGCCAGTCCTGAGGAGCCGGGACAGGGGGCCTACGAGCAGTACTTC
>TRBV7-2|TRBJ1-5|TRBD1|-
CASSPRTGNQPQHF
TGTGCCAGCAGCCCTAGGACAGGTAATCAGCCCCAGCATTTT